This T cell receptor beta chain was recovered during a study of T cell repertoires in ileal Crohn's disease. Study details: 30% to 40% were active smokers at surgery; median disease duration was roughly 7.9 years. Operated complications were stricturing disease (61%) and penetrating disease (39%). About half of patients got postoperative therapy: some 11 thiopurines, approximately 18 anti-TNF.

Study-wide results and limits: Endoscopic recurrence occurred in every patient whose clonality exceeded 26.8%.

Germline V CDR1 and CDR2: SEHNR, FQNEAQ (reference sequence). The CDR3 covers 14 residues. V lost 2 bases to trimming and J lost 6 bases; unmatched junction nucleotides: 3. To note about this clone: Its target is not known.

TCRdb keeps only in-frame clones here, not all; method: immunoSEQ multiplex PCR. Among tens of thousands of clones listed, roughly 77% were seen once. The chain carries TRBV7-9 and TRBJ2-3; the match to TRBD2 covers 9 bases. This TCR was sampled from an adult with Crohn's disease. The material sequenced was ileal tissue. In DNA form, the CDR3 reads TGTGCCAGCAGCTTAAGCGGGGGGCCCGATACGCAGTATTTT. Protein sequence: CASSLSGGPDTQYF.